Listed below are T cell receptor beta chains from one sample, sequenced in a study of shared clonotypes between healthy human individuals. Clones were sequenced by immunoSEQ multiplex PCR, and TCRdb holds only the in-frame ones, with some missing. Of about a million clones in the sample, around three quarters were seen once. The specimen was memory CD4+ T cells from PBMCs. All receptors derive from a man aged 18 to 30 in good health. Some clones in this sample may be carry-over from other donors' samples. Each CDR3 is given with its conserved first and last residue. Each record gives: clone size, J gene, D gene, V gene, CDR3 DNA, CDR3 protein. A D gene is named only where the DNA matches it firmly. A clone size is listed for some rows: how often the clone was seen (once, few, many), or a class if it is expanded.

>-|TRBJ2-7|-|TRBV28
TGTGCCAGCAGTTTTTGGGGCCAAGCGTCCTACGAGCAGTACTTC
CASSFWGQASYEQYF
>few|TRBJ1-5|-|TRBV15
TGTGCCACCAGCAGAGATCGGGGGAACAGTCTTCCTTGGGGACAGCATTTT
CATSRDRGNSLPWGQHF
>-|TRBJ2-7|TRBD1|TRBV27
TGTGCCAGCAGTTTACGCAGGGACAGCTACGAGCAGTACTTC
CASSLRRDSYEQYF
>-|TRBJ1-1|-|TRBV28
TGTGCCAGCAGTCCGCCCCTTCGGGGGAGTGAAGCTTTCTTT
CASSPPLRGSEAFF
>-|TRBJ1-1|-|TRBV27
TGTGCCAGCAGTTTAAGAGGGGTCACTGAAGCTTTCTTT
CASSLRGVTEAFF
>-|TRBJ2-7|-|TRBV11-2
TGTGCCAGCAGCTTACTGGCAGGTCGGGCTTACGAGCAGTACTTC
CASSLLAGRAYEQYF
>-|TRBJ1-4|TRBD1|TRBV28
TGTGCCAGCAGCCCAGGGGGGGTGGAAAAACTGTTTTTT
CASSPGGVEKLFF
>-|TRBJ2-5|TRBD1|TRBV7-3
TGTGCCAGCAGCTTACTGGGACAGGTCCAAGAGACCCAGTACTTC
CASSLLGQVQETQYF
>-|TRBJ2-7|TRBD2|TRBV9
TGTGCCAGCAGCGTAGGGTCTAGCGGATTCTACGAGCAGTACTTC
CASSVGSSGFYEQYF
>once|TRBJ2-7|-|TRBV5-6
TGTGCCAGCAGCTTGGGGTCTTCTTACGAGCAGTACTTC
CASSLGSSYEQYF
>-|TRBJ2-5|-|TRBV6-5
TGTGCCAGCAGTTTTCGGCTGGAGGAGACCCAGTACTTC
CASSFRLEETQYF
>once|TRBJ2-1|TRBD2|TRBV7-3
TGTGCCAGCAGCTTCCTGGGCGGGAGTACCTACAATGAGCAGTTCTTC
CASSFLGGSTYNEQFF
>once|TRBJ2-7|-|TRBV5-1
TGCGCCAGCAGCCTCGGGACTTACACCTACGAGCAGTACTTC
CASSLGTYTYEQYF
>-|TRBJ2-5|-|TRBV2
TGTGCCAGCAGTGAGGGGGTTGGAATAGGGACCCAGTACTTC
CASSEGVGIGTQYF
>-|TRBJ1-5|-|TRBV5-1
TGCGCCAGCAGCTCAACGGGGGACAGCAATCAGCCCCAGCATTTT
CASSSTGDSNQPQHF
>-|TRBJ2-2|TRBD2|TRBV2
TGTGCCAGCAGTGAACAACCTAGCGGGACCCCATTTGGGACCGGGGAGCTGTTTTTT
CASSEQPSGTPFGTGELFF
>-|TRBJ2-2|TRBD1|TRBV29-1
TGCAGCGTCCGGGACAGGGTCGACACCGGGGAGCTGTTTTTT
CSVRDRVDTGELFF
>-|TRBJ2-3|TRBD2|TRBV4-2
TGTGCCAGCAGCCAAATCGGCCCAGCGGGAGGGCCCGCAGATACGCAGTATTTT
CASSQIGPAGGPADTQYF
>-|TRBJ1-1|TRBD1|TRBV5-3
TGTGCCAGAAGCCGAGAGACCACAGGGGGGACTGAAGCTTTCTTT
CARSRETTGGTEAFF
>-|TRBJ1-3|TRBD1|TRBV29-1
TGCAGCGTTGTGGGGACAGGGGGCTTTGGAAACACCATATATTTT
CSVVGTGGFGNTIYF
>once|TRBJ2-3|TRBD2|TRBV2
TGTGCCAGCAGTGAAACTAGCGGGAGAGGTACGCAGTATTTT
CASSETSGRGTQYF
>-|TRBJ2-7|-|TRBV5-4
TGCGCCAGCAGCCAAGGAGTCAGGGGATACGAGCAGTACTTC
CASSQGVRGYEQYF
>-|TRBJ2-5|TRBD1|TRBV5-1
TGCGCCAGCAGCGATCCTCAGGGGGCAGGGGAGACCCAGTACTTC
CASSDPQGAGETQYF
>-|TRBJ2-1|TRBD2|TRBV5-6
TGTGCCAGCAGTTCAACCTCTTTAACTAGCGGGAGGCCCGGGGATGAGCAGTTCTTC
CASSSTSLTSGRPGDEQFF
>-|TRBJ1-1|-|TRBV27
TGTGCCAGCAGAGGGTTACGCACCACTGAAGCTTTCTTT
CASRGLRTTEAFF
>-|TRBJ2-1|TRBD2|TRBV6-5
TGTGCCAGCAGCCCGCGGGGGGTAGGCTACAATGAGCAGTTCTTC
CASSPRGVGYNEQFF
>-|TRBJ2-1|-|TRBV18
TGTGCCAGCTCACCACTACAGGGAGAAACGGAGCAGTTCTTC
CASSPLQGETEQFF
>few|TRBJ2-3|-|TRBV6-1
TGTGCCAGCTCGTCCTGGGGCCGAACAGATACGCAGTATTTT
CASSSWGRTDTQYF
>-|TRBJ2-7|TRBD2|TRBV4-2
TGTGCCAGCAGCCAATCACCTAGCGGCTCCTACGAGCAGTACTTC
CASSQSPSGSYEQYF
>-|TRBJ1-5|-|TRBV19
TGTGCCAGTGCTGAAGGTAGCTTCAATCAGCCCCAGCATTTT
CASAEGSFNQPQHF
>-|TRBJ2-2|TRBD1|TRBV6-5
TGTGCCACCCGAAGGGGACAGGGGAACACCGGGGAGCTGTTTTTT
CATRRGQGNTGELFF
>-|TRBJ1-2|-|TRBV4-3
TGCGCCAGCAGCCAATCCCCCCCGGCAGGGGCGGGTGGCTACACCTTC
CASSQSPPAGAGGYTF
>-|TRBJ2-1|TRBD1|TRBV29-1
TGCAGCGTTGACGGGACAGGGATGAGCTCCTACAATGAGCAGTTCTTC
CSVDGTGMSSYNEQFF
>many|TRBJ1-1|TRBD1|TRBV19
TGTGCCAGTAAGGGACAGGGAGACACTGAAGCTTTCTTT
CASKGQGDTEAFF
>few|TRBJ1-2|TRBD1|TRBV7-2
TGTGCCAGCAGCAAAGGACAGGGAGAGTATGGCTACACCTTC
CASSKGQGEYGYTF
>once|TRBJ2-1|-|TRBV11-3
TGTGCCAGCAGCCATAGCGGCAACTCCTACAATGAGCAGTTCTTC
CASSHSGNSYNEQFF
>-|TRBJ2-7|-|TRBV28
TGTGCCAGCAGTGTCAGAGGGGGGCGCGACGAGCAGTACTTC
CASSVRGGRDEQYF
>-|TRBJ2-2|TRBD1|TRBV29-1
TGCAGCGTTGAGGACAGGGGAAGTGTTTCGAACACCGGGGAGCTGTTTTTT
CSVEDRGSVSNTGELFF
>-|TRBJ1-4|-|TRBV19
TGTGCCAGTGGACCCGCGGGGCTTCAAAATGAAAAACTGTTTTTT
CASGPAGLQNEKLFF
>-|TRBJ2-5|-|TRBV10-1
TGCGCCAGCAGTGATGGGGAGACCCAGTACTTC
CASSDGETQYF
>-|TRBJ1-2|TRBD1|TRBV9
TGTGCCAGCAGCATCGGCGGACAGGGCGGGTATGGCTACACCTTC
CASSIGGQGGYGYTF
>-|TRBJ1-2|-|TRBV18
TGTGCCAGCTCACCAGCTCGGGAACGCGTCTATGGCTACACCTTC
CASSPARERVYGYTF
>-|TRBJ1-4|-|TRBV30
TGTGCCTGGAGTCGGGGGGCGGATGAAAAACTGTTTTTT
CAWSRGADEKLFF
>-|TRBJ1-3|-|TRBV9
TGTGCCAGCAGCCCCCAGACGAACTACGTTGGAAACACCATATATTTT
CASSPQTNYVGNTIYF
>-|TRBJ2-2|-|TRBV11-2
TGTGCCAGCAGCTTAGTGTCGGGGTCGAACACCGGGGAGCTGTTTTTT
CASSLVSGSNTGELFF
>-|TRBJ2-2|TRBD1|TRBV2
TGTGCCAGCAATAGACAGGGATCGAACACCGGGGAGCTGTTTTTT
CASNRQGSNTGELFF
>-|TRBJ1-5|TRBD1|TRBV10-3
TGTGCCATCAGTCGACAGGGAAAGGATAGCAATCAGCCCCAGCATTTT
CAISRQGKDSNQPQHF
>-|TRBJ2-1|-|TRBV27
TGTGCCAGCAGTTTAAGAAGGAACTATGCCTCCTACAATGAGCAGTTCTTC
CASSLRRNYASYNEQFF
>-|TRBJ2-3|-|TRBV5-1
TGCGCCAGCAGCCACGAGGGGGATAGCACAGATACGCAGTATTTT
CASSHEGDSTDTQYF
>-|TRBJ1-5|-|TRBV18
TGTGCCAGCTCACCTACAGGGAGGGCCAGCAATCAGCCCCAGCATTTT
CASSPTGRASNQPQHF
>-|TRBJ1-4|TRBD1|TRBV7-9
TGTGCCAGCAGCTTACCGGGACAGATGAATGAAAAACTGTTTTTT
CASSLPGQMNEKLFF
>-|TRBJ1-1|TRBD1|TRBV7-2
TGTGCCAGCAGCTCCCCCATCAGGGGGAAGACTGAAGCTTTCTTT
CASSSPIRGKTEAFF
>-|TRBJ2-5|-|TRBV6-5
TGTGCCAGCAGTTACTCTAGGAGGGAGACCCAGTACTTC
CASSYSRRETQYF